The source of this TCR beta chain is a study of radiation and T cells in renal cell carcinoma. Study-level points and caveats: From baseline, blood top tumor clonotypes peaked at 2 weeks post-radiation.

The method was immunoSEQ multiplex PCR; TCRdb's version includes in-frame clones alone and lacks a portion of them. This repertoire shows approximately 110,000 clones, roughly 80% found once; its top ten account for about 3%. Per germline, CDR1 SQVTM and CDR2 ANQGSEA. Losses at the gene ends were 7 bases for V and 4 bases for J; bases not matched to a gene: 12. This CDR3 contains 15 residues. A word on this clone: Its antigen is currently unknown.

Indicated time point: baseline pretreatment blood. Treatment meaning: 15 Gy SBRT to primary tumor, nephrectomy 4 weeks later. Sample: blood, taken from a patient whose treatment included radiotherapy and nephrectomy. The receptor was derived from a woman aged 55-75 years with renal cell carcinoma. The chain employs TRBV29-1 and TRBJ2-5, with 10 bases that match TRBD1. DNA of the CDR3: TGCAGCGGTAGACCCGGGACAGGGGTTGGAGAGACCCAGTACTTC. This encodes CSGRPGTGVGETQYF.